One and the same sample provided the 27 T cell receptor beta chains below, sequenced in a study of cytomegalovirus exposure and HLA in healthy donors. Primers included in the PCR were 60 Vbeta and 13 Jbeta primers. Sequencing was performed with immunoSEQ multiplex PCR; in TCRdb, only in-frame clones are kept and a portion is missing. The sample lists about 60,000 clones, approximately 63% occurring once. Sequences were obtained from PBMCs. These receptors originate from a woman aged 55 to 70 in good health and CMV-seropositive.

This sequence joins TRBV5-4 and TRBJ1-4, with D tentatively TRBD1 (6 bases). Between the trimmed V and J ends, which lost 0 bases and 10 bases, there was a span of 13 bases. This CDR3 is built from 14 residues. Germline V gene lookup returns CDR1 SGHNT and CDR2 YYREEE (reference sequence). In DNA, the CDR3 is TGTGCCAGCAGCTTGGTTGGGGGCGCTGGAAAACTGTTTTTT. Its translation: CASSLVGGAGKLFF. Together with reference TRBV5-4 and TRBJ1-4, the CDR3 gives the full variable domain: ETGVTQSPTHLIKTRGQQVTLRCSSQSGHNTVSWYQQALGQGPQFIFQYYREEENGRGNFPPRFSGLQFPNYSSELNVNALELDDSALYLCASSLVGGAGKLFFGSGTQLSVL.

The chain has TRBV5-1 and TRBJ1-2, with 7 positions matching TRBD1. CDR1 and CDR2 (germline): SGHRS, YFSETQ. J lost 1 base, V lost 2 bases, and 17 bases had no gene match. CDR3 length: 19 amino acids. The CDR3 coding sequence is TGCGCCAGCAGCTTACGAACCGGACAGGCCGGAAGAATTAACTATGGCTACACCTTC. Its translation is CASSLRTGQAGRINYGYTF. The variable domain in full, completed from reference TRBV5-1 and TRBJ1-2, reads KAGVTQTPRYLIKTRGQQVTLSCSPISGHRSVSWYQQTPGQGLQFLFEYFSETQRNKGNFPGRFSGRQFSNSRSEMNVSTLELGDSALYLCASSLRTGQAGRINYGYTFGSGTRLTVV.

CDR3 nucleotides: TGTGCCAGCAGTTCCGTAGGACAGTCAGCCTACGAGCAGTACTTC. Translation gives CASSSVGQSAYEQYF. The gene calls are TRBV27 and TRBJ2-7; D is possibly TRBD1 (6 bases). Germline V gene lookup returns CDR1 MNHEY and CDR2 SMNVEV (reference sequence). The CDR3 extends over 15 amino acids. V was cut by 4 bases and J by 2 bases, with 15 bases left in between.

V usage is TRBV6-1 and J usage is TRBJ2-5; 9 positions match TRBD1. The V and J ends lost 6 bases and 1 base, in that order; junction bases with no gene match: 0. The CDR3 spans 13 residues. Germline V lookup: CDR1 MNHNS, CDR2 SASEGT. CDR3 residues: CASRQGAQETQYF. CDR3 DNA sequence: TGTGCCAGCAGACAGGGGGCCCAAGAGACCCAGTACTTC.

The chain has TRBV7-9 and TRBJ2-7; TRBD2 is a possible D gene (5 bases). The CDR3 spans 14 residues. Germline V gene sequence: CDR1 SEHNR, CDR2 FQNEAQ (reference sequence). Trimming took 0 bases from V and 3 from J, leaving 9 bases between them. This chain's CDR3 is CASSLAGVFYEQYF. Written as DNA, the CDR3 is TGTGCCAGCAGCTTAGCGGGAGTTTTCTACGAGCAGTACTTC. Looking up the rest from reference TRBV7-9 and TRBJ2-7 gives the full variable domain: DTGVSQNPRHKITKRGQNVTFRCDPISEHNRLYWYRQTLGQGPEFLTYFQNEAQLEKSRLLSDRFSAERPKGSFSTLEIQRTEQGDSAMYLCASSLAGVFYEQYFGPGTRLTVT.

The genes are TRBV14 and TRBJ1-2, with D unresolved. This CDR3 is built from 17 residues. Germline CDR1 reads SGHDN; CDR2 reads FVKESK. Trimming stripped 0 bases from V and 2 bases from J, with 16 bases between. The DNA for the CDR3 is TGTGCCAGCAGCCAAGAACCGTATGGCGGCTCGAACTATGGCTACACCTTC. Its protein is CASSQEPYGGSNYGYTF.

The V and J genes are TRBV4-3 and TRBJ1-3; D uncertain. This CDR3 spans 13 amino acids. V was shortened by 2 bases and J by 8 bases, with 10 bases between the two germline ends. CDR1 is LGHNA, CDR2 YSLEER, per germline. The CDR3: CASSQSLRDTIYF. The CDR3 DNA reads TGCGCCAGCAGCCAATCACTCCGAGACACCATATATTTT.

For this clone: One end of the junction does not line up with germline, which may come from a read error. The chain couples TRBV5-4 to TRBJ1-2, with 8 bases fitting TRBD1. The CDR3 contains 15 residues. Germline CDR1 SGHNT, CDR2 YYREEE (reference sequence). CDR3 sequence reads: CASSLTGQGTYGYTF. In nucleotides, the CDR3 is TGCGCCAGCAGCCTAACCGGACAGGGTACCTATGGCTACACCTTC.

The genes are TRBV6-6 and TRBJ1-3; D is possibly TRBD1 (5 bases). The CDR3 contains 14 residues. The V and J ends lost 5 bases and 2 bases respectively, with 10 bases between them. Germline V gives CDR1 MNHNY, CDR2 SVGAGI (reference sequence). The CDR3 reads CASSLSGTGNTIYF. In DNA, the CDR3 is TGTGCCAGCAGTCTATCAGGGACTGGAAACACCATATATTTT.

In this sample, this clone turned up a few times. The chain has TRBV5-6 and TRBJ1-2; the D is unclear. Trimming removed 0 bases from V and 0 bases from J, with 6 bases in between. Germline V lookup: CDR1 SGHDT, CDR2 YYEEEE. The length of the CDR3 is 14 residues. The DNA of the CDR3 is TGTGCCAGCAGCTTGGAACTGACTAACTATGGCTACACCTTC. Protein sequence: CASSLELTNYGYTF. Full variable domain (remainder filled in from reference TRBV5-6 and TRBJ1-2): DAGVTQSPTHLIKTRGQQVTLRCSPKSGHDTVSWYQQALGQGPQFIFQYYEEEERQRGNFPDRFSGHQFPNYSSELNVNALLLGDSALYLCASSLELTNYGYTFGSGTRLTVV.

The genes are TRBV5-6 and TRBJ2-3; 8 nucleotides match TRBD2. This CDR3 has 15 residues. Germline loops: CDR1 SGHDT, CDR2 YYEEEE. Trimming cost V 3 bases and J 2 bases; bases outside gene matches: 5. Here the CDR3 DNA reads TGTGCCAGCAGCTGGAGGCGGGGGGCCACAGATACGCAGTATTTT. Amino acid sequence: CASSWRRGATDTQYF. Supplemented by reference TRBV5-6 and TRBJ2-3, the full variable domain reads DAGVTQSPTHLIKTRGQQVTLRCSPKSGHDTVSWYQQALGQGPQFIFQYYEEEERQRGNFPDRFSGHQFPNYSSELNVNALLLGDSALYLCASSWRRGATDTQYFGPGTRLTVL.

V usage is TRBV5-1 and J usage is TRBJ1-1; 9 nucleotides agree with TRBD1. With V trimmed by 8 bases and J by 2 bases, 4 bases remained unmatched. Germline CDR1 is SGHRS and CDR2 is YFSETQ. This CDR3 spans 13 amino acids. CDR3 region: CASRDRVNTEAFF. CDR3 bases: TGCGCCAGTAGGGACAGGGTCAACACTGAAGCTTTCTTT.

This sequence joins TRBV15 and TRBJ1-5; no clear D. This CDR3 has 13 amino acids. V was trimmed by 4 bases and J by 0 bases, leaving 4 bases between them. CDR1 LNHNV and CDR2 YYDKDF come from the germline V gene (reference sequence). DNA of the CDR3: TGTGCCACCAGCATTAGTAGCAATCAGCCCCAGCATTTT. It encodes CATSISSNQPQHF. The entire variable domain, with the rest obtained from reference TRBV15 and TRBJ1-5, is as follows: DAMVIQNPRYQVTQFGKPVTLSCSQTLNHNVMYWYQQKSSQAPKLLFHYYDKDFNNEADTPDNFQSRRPNTSFCFLDIRSPGLGDTAMYLCATSISSNQPQHFGDGTRLSIL.

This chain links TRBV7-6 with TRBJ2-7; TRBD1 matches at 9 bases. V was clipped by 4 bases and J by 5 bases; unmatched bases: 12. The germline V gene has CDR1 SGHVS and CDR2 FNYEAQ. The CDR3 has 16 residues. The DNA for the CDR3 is TGTGCCAGCAGCTGGGCGACAGGGGGTCTTGCTGACGAGCAGTACTTC. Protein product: CASSWATGGLADEQYF.

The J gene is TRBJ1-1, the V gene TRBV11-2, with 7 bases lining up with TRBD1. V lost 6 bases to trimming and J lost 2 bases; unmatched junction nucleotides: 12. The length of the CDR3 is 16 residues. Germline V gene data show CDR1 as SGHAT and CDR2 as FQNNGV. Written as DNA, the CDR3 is TGTGCCAGCAGTTTAAGATATGGACAGGTAAACACTGAAGCTTTCTTT. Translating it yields CASSLRYGQVNTEAFF.

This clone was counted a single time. In DNA form, the CDR3 reads TGTGCCAGCAGCCCCGGCCGGGGCAATCAGCCCCAGCATTTT. This translates into CASSPGRGNQPQHF. The chain joins TRBV7-8 to TRBJ1-5; D is unresolved. V lost 5 bases and J lost 2, with 10 bases in between. Germline V gene lookup returns CDR1 SGHVS and CDR2 FQNEAQ. This CDR3 spans 14 amino acids.

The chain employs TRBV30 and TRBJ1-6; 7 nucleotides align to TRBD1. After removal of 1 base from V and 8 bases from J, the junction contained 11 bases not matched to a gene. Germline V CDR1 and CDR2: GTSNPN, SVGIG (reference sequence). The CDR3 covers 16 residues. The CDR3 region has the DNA TGTGCCTGGAGTGCCCCCGGGACAGTTGGCGATTCACCCCTCCACTTT. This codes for CAWSAPGTVGDSPLHF.

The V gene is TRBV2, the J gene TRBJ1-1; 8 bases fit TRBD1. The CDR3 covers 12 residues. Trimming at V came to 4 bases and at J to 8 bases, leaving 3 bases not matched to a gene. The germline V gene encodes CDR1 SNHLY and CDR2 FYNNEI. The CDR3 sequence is CASSGTGLEAFF. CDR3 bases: TGTGCCAGCAGTGGGACAGGGTTGGAAGCTTTCTTT. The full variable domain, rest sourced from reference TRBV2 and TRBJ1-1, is EPEVTQTPSHQVTQMGQEVILRCVPISNHLYFYWYRQILGQKVEFLVSFYNNEISEKSEIFDDQFSVERPDGSNFTLKIRSTKLEDSAMYFCASSGTGLEAFFGQGTRLTVV.

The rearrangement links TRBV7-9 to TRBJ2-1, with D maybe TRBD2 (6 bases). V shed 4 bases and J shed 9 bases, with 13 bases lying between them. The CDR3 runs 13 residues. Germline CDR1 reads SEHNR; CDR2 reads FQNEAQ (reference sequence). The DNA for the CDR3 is TGTGCCAGCAGCTCGGGGGTCGGTCCTGAGCAGTTCTTC. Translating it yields CASSSGVGPEQFF.

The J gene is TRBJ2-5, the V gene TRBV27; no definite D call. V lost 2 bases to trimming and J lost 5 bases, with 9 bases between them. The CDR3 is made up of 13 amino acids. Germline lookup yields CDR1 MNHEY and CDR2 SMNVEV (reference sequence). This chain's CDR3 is CASSLNGRETQYF. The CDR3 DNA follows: TGTGCCAGCAGTTTAAACGGCAGGGAGACCCAGTACTTC.

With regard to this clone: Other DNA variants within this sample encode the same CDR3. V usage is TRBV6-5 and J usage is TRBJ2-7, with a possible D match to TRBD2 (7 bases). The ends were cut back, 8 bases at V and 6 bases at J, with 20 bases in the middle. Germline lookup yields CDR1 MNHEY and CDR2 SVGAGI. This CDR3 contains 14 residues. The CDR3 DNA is TGTGCCAGCGCTCTAGGGGGGGATTCGGGCGAGCAGTACTTC. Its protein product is CASALGGDSGEQYF.

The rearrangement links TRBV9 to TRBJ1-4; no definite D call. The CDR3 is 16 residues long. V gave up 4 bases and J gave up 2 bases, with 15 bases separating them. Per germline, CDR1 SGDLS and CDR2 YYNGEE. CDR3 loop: CASSPDVGRTNEKLFF. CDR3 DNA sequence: TGTGCCAGCAGCCCCGATGTTGGGAGGACTAATGAAAAACTGTTTTTT.

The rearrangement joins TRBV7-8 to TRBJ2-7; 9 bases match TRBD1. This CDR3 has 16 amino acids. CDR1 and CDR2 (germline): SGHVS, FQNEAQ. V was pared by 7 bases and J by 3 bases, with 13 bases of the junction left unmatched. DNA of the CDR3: TGTGCCAGCACCAGAAGACCGGGACAGGGAATCTACGAGCAGTACTTC. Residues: CASTRRPGQGIYEQYF.

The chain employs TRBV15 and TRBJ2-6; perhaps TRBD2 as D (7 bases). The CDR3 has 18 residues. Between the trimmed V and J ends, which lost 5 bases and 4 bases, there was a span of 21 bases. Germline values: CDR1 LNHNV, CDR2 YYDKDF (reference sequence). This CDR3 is CATSYTRAGARGANVLTF. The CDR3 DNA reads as TGTGCCACCAGCTATACCAGGGCGGGGGCGCGCGGGGCCAACGTCCTGACTTTC.

CDR3 in amino acids: CASSLEVEQGTF. CDR3 nucleotide sequence: TGTGCCAGCAGCTTAGAGGTGGAGCAGGGCACCTTC. The chain combines TRBV11-2 with TRBJ1-2; TRBD1 is a possible D gene (5 bases). Germline values: CDR1 SGHAT, CDR2 FQNNGV. CDR3 length: 12 amino acids. V was shortened by 0 bases and J by 13 bases, with 12 bases between the two germline ends.

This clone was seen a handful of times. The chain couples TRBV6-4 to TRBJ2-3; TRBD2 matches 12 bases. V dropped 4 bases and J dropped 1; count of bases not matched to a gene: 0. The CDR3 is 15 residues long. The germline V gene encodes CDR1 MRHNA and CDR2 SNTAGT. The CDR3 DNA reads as TGTGCCAGCAGTGGGACTAGCGGGGGCACAGATACGCAGTATTTT. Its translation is CASSGTSGGTDTQYF.

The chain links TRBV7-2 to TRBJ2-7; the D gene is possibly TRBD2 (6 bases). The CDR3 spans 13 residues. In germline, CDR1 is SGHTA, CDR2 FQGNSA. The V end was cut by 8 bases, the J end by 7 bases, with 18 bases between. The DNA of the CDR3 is TGTGCCAGCGCCCCCGGGATGGGGAGGGAGCAGTACTTC. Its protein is CASAPGMGREQYF.